These 25 T cell receptor beta chains share one sample of origin, sequenced in a study of blood T cells in healthy people across ages. PCR was performed a second time for about 7 to 11 cycles using a sample-barcoded 5' primer and a J-beta primer mix. Using its own MiXCR run on the 5' RACE reads, TCRdb lists one record per CDR3 protein. Of more than 600,000 distinct CDR3 sequences listed, approximately 25% are singletons. In addition, the sample was reused for a study of T cells of mothers and their children.

What was sequenced was blood. The origin of the receptors is a boy younger than 18 in good health.

V and J are TRBV7-3 and TRBJ2-2; 7 nucleotides align to TRBD2. V shed 4 bases, J shed 1 base, and the junction held 6 bases outside the gene matches. CDR3 length equals 16 residues. CDR1 SGHTA and CDR2 FQGTGA come from the germline V gene. The CDR3 nucleotides read TGTGCCAGCAGCTCTGTGAGCGGGGTGAACACCGGGGAGCTGTTTTTT. Its translation is CASSSVSGVNTGELFF.

The genes are TRBV20-1 and TRBJ2-3; maybe TRBD1 (5 bases). Germline assignment: CDR1 DFQATT and CDR2 SNEGSKA (reference sequence). The CDR3 loop spans 14 amino acids. V was pared by 6 bases and J by 1 base, with 14 bases between. The CDR3 nucleotides read TGCAGTGCCAGCCTCAGGGTTCGCACAGATACGCAGTATTTT. Residues: CSASLRVRTDTQYF.

This clonotype was seen only a few times. Possible read error: a much larger clone is one base away. The chain has TRBV7-9 and TRBJ2-7; TRBD1 matches 9 bases. Germline V CDR1 and CDR2: SEHNR, FQNEAQ (reference sequence). The CDR3 runs 13 residues. CDR3 sequence (DNA): TGTGCCAGCAGCCCGGGACAGGGCTACGGGCAGTACTTC. It specifies CASSPGQGYGQYF. Looking up the rest from reference TRBV7-9 and TRBJ2-7 gives the full variable domain: DTGVSQNPRHKITKRGQNVTFRCDPISEHNRLYWYRQTLGQGPEFLTYFQNEAQLEKSRLLSDRFSAERPKGSFSTLEIQRTEQGDSAMYLCASSPGQGYGQYFGPGTRLTVT.

V is TRBV7-9 and J is TRBJ2-1; tentatively, D is TRBD1 (6 bases). Germline CDR1 reads SEHNR; CDR2 reads FQNEAQ (reference sequence). This CDR3 has 16 residues. Trimming took 4 bases from V and 8 from J, leaving 21 bases between them. CDR3 nucleotide sequence: TGTGCCAGCAGCTCAAGTACTACAGGGCCGGGGTATGAGCAGTTCTTC. Translating it yields CASSSSTTGPGYEQFF.

This clonotype appeared a few times. The junction departs from germline at one end; a sequencing error may be responsible. The chain is built from TRBV12-3 or TRBV12-4 and TRBJ2-5; possibly TRBD2 for D (6 bases). The CDR3 sequence is 14 residues long. CDR3 residues: CAGSPGDFQETQYF. The CDR3 nucleotides are TGTGCCGGCAGTCCCGGGGACTTTCAAGAGACCCAGTACTTC.

A few counts support this clonotype. This sequence joins TRBV6-1 and TRBJ2-3, with a possible D match to TRBD1 (6 bases). Germline lookup yields CDR1 MNHNS and CDR2 SASEGT. There are 12 residues in the CDR3. Trimming removed 6 bases from V and 7 bases from J, with 11 bases in between. CDR3 residues: CASSQGWNTQYF. CDR3 nucleotides: TGTGCCAGCAGCCAGGGGTGGAATACGCAGTATTTT.

The V and J genes are TRBV12-5 and TRBJ2-5, with 7 bases fitting TRBD1. The end of the DNA is better explained by TRBJ2-7, so the J call may be wrong. Germline lookup yields CDR1 LGHNT and CDR2 FRNRAP. The length of the CDR3 is 15 residues. The CDR3: CASGLSVDRTYEQYF. The CDR3 DNA sequence: TGTGCTAGTGGTTTGTCCGTGGACAGGACCTACGAGCAGTACTTC.

This clonotype was observed a few times. CDR3 nucleotides: TGTGCCAGCAGCTTAATTCTCACGGAGCCTAGCTCCTACGAGCAGTACTTC. As protein: CASSLILTEPSSYEQYF. The V and J genes are TRBV7-9 and TRBJ2-5; D not resolved. The tail of the sequence fits TRBJ2-7 better, so the J call may be wrong. From germline, CDR1 is SEHNR and CDR2 FQNEAQ (reference sequence). The CDR3 covers 17 residues.

This clonotype occurred a few times. This CDR3 reads CASSPARGYGYTF. DNA for the CDR3: TGTGCCAGCAGCCCGGCTCGGGGTTATGGCTACACCTTC. The gene calls are TRBV28 and TRBJ1-2, with unresolved D. The CDR3 has 13 residues. Germline-derived CDR1 and CDR2 are MDHEN and SYDVKM. V lost 6 bases to trimming and J lost 5 bases, with 13 bases between them.

V is TRBV4-2 and J is TRBJ2-5; 11 positions agree with TRBD2. CDR1 and CDR2 from the germline V gene are LGHNA and YNFKEQ. V shed 4 bases, J shed 3 bases, and the junction held 7 bases outside the gene matches. This CDR3 comprises 16 residues. CDR3 in amino acids: CASSPVLAGEEETQYF. CDR3 nucleotide sequence: TGTGCCAGCAGCCCAGTACTAGCGGGGGAAGAAGAGACCCAGTACTTC.

CDR3 sequence (DNA): TGTGCCAGCAGTTTAGCGGGCGGCTTCGAGGGCTACACCTTC. Its protein is CASSLAGGFEGYTF. The V call is TRBV27, the J call TRBJ1-2, with unresolved D. Germline V CDR1 and CDR2: MNHEY, SMNVEV (reference sequence). The V end lost 2 bases, the J end lost 8 bases, and 15 bases lay between the germline ends. This CDR3 spans 14 amino acids.

The gene calls are TRBV7-9 and TRBJ2-5; D gene ambiguous. Germline CDR1 reads SEHNR; CDR2 reads FQNEAQ (reference sequence). Trimming shortened V by 3 bases and J by 4 bases, and 12 bases separated the two germline ends. CDR3 size: 14 residues. In DNA form, the CDR3 reads TGTGCCAGCAGCTTCGAAACCAGCAGAGAGACCCAGTACTTC. This gives the protein CASSFETSRETQYF.

This clonotype was seen only a few times. V usage is TRBV6-1 and J usage is TRBJ2-1, with D unresolved. The germline V gene has CDR1 MNHNS and CDR2 SASEGT. The V end was cut by 7 bases, the J end by 1 base, with 14 bases between. CDR3 size: 15 residues. Here the CDR3 reads CASNAEALSYNEQFF. The DNA for the CDR3 is TGTGCCAGCAATGCTGAAGCCCTTTCCTACAATGAGCAGTTCTTC.

This clonotype was seen a few times. This sequence joins TRBV6-6 and TRBJ1-2; perhaps TRBD1 as D (6 bases). This CDR3 has 15 residues. Germline V CDR1 and CDR2: MNHNY, SVGAGI (reference sequence). The ends were cut back, 7 bases at V and 1 base at J, with 16 bases in the middle. The CDR3, as DNA: TGTGCCAGCACCCCCAAGGGGACATATAACTATGGCTACACCTTC. Amino acids: CASTPKGTYNYGYTF.

This sequence joins TRBV6-1 and TRBJ2-2, with no clear D. Per germline, CDR1 MNHNS and CDR2 SASEGT. Trimming took 4 bases from V and 0 from J, leaving 9 bases between them. This CDR3 contains 15 residues. The CDR3: CASSAPGANTGELFF. In DNA, the CDR3 is TGTGCCAGCAGTGCTCCTGGCGCGAACACCGGGGAGCTGTTTTTT.

J is TRBJ1-2 and V is TRBV29-1; no reliable D call. CDR3 length equals 13 residues. The germline V gene has CDR1 SQVTM and CDR2 ANQGSEA. The V and J ends lost 3 bases and 2 bases respectively, with 10 bases between them. The CDR3 nucleotides are TGCAGCGTTGACCCCACCACCAACTATGGCTACACCTTC. This codes for CSVDPTTNYGYTF. Full variable domain (rest looked up from reference TRBV29-1 and TRBJ1-2): SAVISQKPSRDICQRGTSLTIQCQVDSQVTMMFWYRQQPGQSLTLIATANQGSEATYESGFVIDKFPISRPNLTFSTLTVSNMSPEDSSIYLCSVDPTTNYGYTFGSGTRLTVV.

The V gene is TRBV2, the J gene TRBJ1-1, with 7 positions matching TRBD1. V was pared by 6 bases and J by 1 base, with 8 bases of the junction left unmatched. Germline CDR1 and CDR2: SNHLY and FYNNEI. The CDR3 runs to 15 residues. In nucleotides, the CDR3 is TGTGCCAGCAGCCCACCACAGGGGACGAACACTGAAGCTTTCTTT. Amino acids: CASSPPQGTNTEAFF.

The chain recombines TRBV7-2 with TRBJ2-1; the match to TRBD2 covers 11 bases. The CDR3 loop spans 19 amino acids. Germline-derived CDR1 and CDR2 are SGHTA and FQGNSA. Unmatched junction bases numbered 7, after V lost 0 bases and J lost 0 bases. Here the CDR3 DNA reads TGTGCCAGCAGCTTAGCCCCTAGCGGGGGGCCTCTCTCCTACAATGAGCAGTTCTTC. Translation gives CASSLAPSGGPLSYNEQFF.

The chain recombines TRBV4-1 with TRBJ2-4; D is possibly TRBD1 or TRBD2 (5 bases each). The ends were cut back, 1 base at V and 9 bases at J, with 13 bases in the middle. The CDR3 runs to 14 residues. CDR1 MGHRA and CDR2 YSYEKL come from the germline V gene. The CDR3 reads CASSQGGAWGIQYF. The CDR3 DNA reads as TGCGCCAGCAGCCAAGGAGGGGCTTGGGGCATTCAGTACTTC.

This clonotype showed up just a few times. The chain carries TRBV28 and TRBJ2-1; 10 bases align to TRBD2. The CDR3 has 19 amino acids. Trimming removed 6 bases from V and 1 base from J; junction bases left unmatched: 15. Germline-derived CDR1 and CDR2 are MDHEN and SYDVKM. DNA for the CDR3: TGTGCCAGCAGCGAACCACGGCTAGCGGGAGAAAGGTCCTACAATGAGCAGTTCTTC. It encodes CASSEPRLAGERSYNEQFF.

V is TRBV11-3 and J is TRBJ2-7, with 10 positions matching TRBD1. V was clipped by 6 bases and J by 5 bases; unmatched bases: 10. The CDR3 totals 15 residues. Germline values: CDR1 SGHNT, CDR2 YENEEA. The DNA for the CDR3 is TGTGCCAGCAGTTACCACGGGACAGGGGACCACGAGCAGTACTTC. Translated, it gives CASSYHGTGDHEQYF. Full variable domain (rest looked up from reference TRBV11-3 and TRBJ2-7): EAGVVQSPRYKIIEKKQPVAFWCNPISGHNTLYWYLQNLGQGPELLIRYENEEAVDDSQLPKDRFSAERLKGVDSTLKIQPAELGDSAVYLCASSYHGTGDHEQYFGPGTRLTVT.

Comment on this clonotype: Sequence at one end of the junction differs from germline and may be a read error. The genes are TRBV4-3 and TRBJ1-3; D is unresolved. Germline V gene data show CDR1 as LGHNA and CDR2 as YSLEER. The CDR3 runs 16 residues. Here the CDR3 DNA reads TGCACCAGCAGCCAAGATCCGGGGAACTCTGGAAACACCATATATTTT. Protein product: CTSSQDPGNSGNTIYF.

This chain joins TRBV19 and TRBJ2-5; tentatively, D is TRBD2 (6 bases). Germline loops: CDR1 LNHDA, CDR2 SQIVND (reference sequence). V lost 8 bases and J lost 0, with 13 bases in between. This CDR3 spans 14 amino acids. CDR3 amino acids: CASSGTAYQETQYF. As DNA, the CDR3 is TGTGCCAGTTCTGGGACTGCGTACCAAGAGACCCAGTACTTC.

Of note for this clonotype: Relative to the germline gene, one junction end is altered; a read error may explain this. This sequence joins TRBV28 and TRBJ2-1; 7 nucleotides match TRBD1. The CDR3 contains 15 residues. The germline gives CDR1 MDHEN, CDR2 SYDVKM. CDR3 DNA sequence: TGTGCCAGCAGTATCGGTCAGGGGGTAGTCAATGAGCAGCTCTTC. It translates to CASSIGQGVVNEQLF.

The sample holds a few counts of this clonotype. One end of the junction is discordant with germline, which a read error may explain. The rearrangement links TRBV7-9 to TRBJ2-1; D gene uncertain. The CDR3 runs 15 residues. Germline CDR1 reads SEHNR; CDR2 reads FQNEAQ (reference sequence). The CDR3 coding sequence is TGTGCCAGCAGATTAGAAGCTCTCTCCTACAATGAGCAGTTCTTC. Protein: CASRLEALSYNEQFF.